Below are 14 T cell receptor beta chains sequenced from a single sample in a study of metastatic and nonmetastatic thyroid tumors. Patients underwent thyroid surgery, and none had received any treatment before it. TCRdb reprocessed the PCR reads using MiXCR. Of roughly 30,000 clones detected, 25% to 35% appear once; the ten largest clones hold roughly 31%. Sequencing was done on a sample of blood. The receptors originated from a female donor with papillary thyroid cancer or a benign thyroid nodule (not recorded which). Some clones in this sample may be carry-over from other donors' samples.

As concerns this clone: Given a much more abundant clone one base away, this may be a read error. This chain connects TRBV6-2 or TRBV6-3 to TRBJ2-3; 7 bases fit TRBD1. Unmatched junction bases numbered 12, after V lost 6 bases and J lost 6 bases. CDR3 length equals 15 residues. Germline-derived CDR1 and CDR2 are MNHEY and SVGEGT. In nucleotides, the CDR3 is TGTGCCAGCAGCCTCGACAGGGACGGGACGGATACGCAGTATTTT. This gives the protein CASSLDRDGTDTQYF.

In its sample, this clone was seen many times. The chain employs TRBV24-1 and TRBJ2-1; TRBD2 aligns across 13 bases. There are 16 residues in the CDR3. From germline, CDR1 is KGHDR and CDR2 SFDVKD. The J segment lost 9 bases and the V segment lost 3 bases, leaving 7 bases of the junction unmatched. The CDR3 DNA follows: TGTGCCACCAGTGATGTGGGACTAGCGGGACTATCTGAGCAGTTCTTC. This codes for CATSDVGLAGLSEQFF.

The CDR3 region is CSARVGGVDEQYF. The CDR3 coding sequence is TGCAGTGCTAGAGTGGGGGGCGTAGACGAGCAGTACTTC. The chain uses TRBV20-1 and TRBJ2-7, with D perhaps assigned TRBD1 or TRBD2 (6 bases each). Germline-derived CDR1 and CDR2 are DFQATT and SNEGSKA (reference sequence). This CDR3 has 13 amino acids. Trimming removed 1 base from V and 5 bases from J, with 12 bases in between.

This clone was detected only a few times. The J gene is TRBJ2-2, the V gene TRBV6-4; no clear D. Germline CDR1 reads MRHNA; CDR2 reads SNTAGT. Trimming stripped 7 bases from V and 4 bases from J, with 19 bases between. CDR3 length: 16 amino acids. The CDR3 DNA reads TGTGCCAGCACACCCCAGGCCGGCACGGGCACCGGGGAGCTGTTTTTT. It specifies CASTPQAGTGTGELFF.

This clone was picked up many times. V is TRBV5-1 and J is TRBJ1-6; possibly TRBD1 for D (6 bases). Trimming left V 0 bases short and J 10 bases short, with 14 bases between. The CDR3 is 15 residues long. CDR1 SGHRS and CDR2 YFSETQ come from the germline V gene. The CDR3 is CASSLVQGRNSPLHF. CDR3 bases: TGCGCCAGCAGCTTGGTTCAGGGGAGGAACTCACCCCTCCACTTT. Full variable domain (missing parts from reference TRBV5-1 and TRBJ1-6): KAGVTQTPRYLIKTRGQQVTLSCSPISGHRSVSWYQQTPGQGLQFLFEYFSETQRNKGNFPGRFSGRQFSNSRSEMNVSTLELGDSALYLCASSLVQGRNSPLHFGNGTRLTVT.

The chain combines TRBV6-1 with TRBJ2-7, with a possible D match to TRBD2 (5 bases). The germline V gene has CDR1 MNHNS and CDR2 SASEGT. The CDR3 consists of 17 residues. V was pared by 8 bases and J by 2 bases, with 25 bases between. The CDR3 DNA follows: TGTGCCAGCGCAGTGTACACCCTTCCGGCGCGGGCCTACGAGCAGTACTTC. The encoded protein is CASAVYTLPARAYEQYF.

Ten or more counts support this clone. The chain employs TRBV4-3 and TRBJ2-1; 8 bases match TRBD2. Germline V lookup: CDR1 LGHNA, CDR2 YSLEER. The length of the CDR3 is 16 residues. V trimming: 4 bases; J trimming: 3 bases; junction bases outside the gene matches: 8. CDR3 bases: TGCGCCAGCAGCCGATCGGGACTAGAGGGCTACAATGAGCAGTTCTTC. Amino acid sequence: CASSRSGLEGYNEQFF.

This clone was observed at least ten times. The chain is built from TRBV5-4 and TRBJ2-1; 12 bases align to TRBD2. This CDR3 is 17 amino acids long. Germline V gene sequence: CDR1 SGHNT, CDR2 YYREEE (reference sequence). The V and J ends lost 3 bases and 1 base, in that order; junction bases with no gene match: 5. The CDR3 reads CASSYRLAGDSYNEQFF. The CDR3 DNA is TGTGCCAGCAGCTACCGACTAGCGGGAGATTCCTACAATGAGCAGTTCTTC.

Within the sample, this clone is medium-sized. This chain connects TRBV7-2 to TRBJ1-1; D not resolved. Germline V gene data show CDR1 as SGHTA and CDR2 as FQGNSA. This CDR3 comprises 13 residues. Trimming removed 2 bases from V and 1 base from J, with 5 bases in between. In nucleotides, the CDR3 is TGTGCCAGCAGCTTATACGAGAACACTGAAGCTTTCTTT. This translates into CASSLYENTEAFF.

The chain employs TRBV11-1 and TRBJ2-1, with 9 nucleotides matching TRBD1. CDR3 length: 15 amino acids. V lost 4 bases, J lost 5 bases, and 6 bases stayed unmatched. From germline, CDR1 is SGHAT and CDR2 FQDESV (reference sequence). CDR3 sequence (DNA): TGTGCCAGCAGCTCGGCCAGGACAGGGGACAATGAGCAGTTCTTC. It encodes CASSSARTGDNEQFF.

This clone has just a few counts. One end of the junction is discordant with germline, which a read error may explain. The rearrangement links TRBV6-5 to TRBJ1-2; 10 bases are shared with TRBD1. Germline values: CDR1 MNHEY, CDR2 SVGAGI. This CDR3 has 13 amino acids. The CDR3 sequence is CASNYGTGDGYTF. CDR3 sequence (DNA): TGTGCCAGCAATTACGGGACAGGGGACGGCTACACCTTC.

This clone appeared a few times. The chain uses TRBV6-1 and TRBJ2-1, with 9 bases identical to TRBD1. The CDR3 is 15 residues long. Germline loops: CDR1 MNHNS, CDR2 SASEGT. The trim removed 3 bases at V and 5 bases at J, leaving 5 bases unmatched. The CDR3 nucleotides read TGTGCCAGCAGTGATTGGGACAGGGCGAACAATGAGCAGTTCTTC. It encodes CASSDWDRANNEQFF.

The J gene is TRBJ2-3, the V gene TRBV20-1, with 8 bases lining up with TRBD2. This CDR3 comprises 15 residues. V lost 7 bases and J lost 0; bases outside the gene matches: 9. Per the germline V gene, CDR1 is DFQATT and CDR2 is SNEGSKA (reference sequence). This CDR3 reads CSGYVLAASTDTQYF. The CDR3 DNA is TGCAGTGGTTATGTACTAGCGGCTAGCACAGATACGCAGTATTTT.

The chain employs TRBV28 and TRBJ1-6, with 9 bases fitting TRBD1. This CDR3 has 15 amino acids. The V segment lost 5 bases and the J segment 7 bases; nucleotides outside the gene matches: 6. Per germline, CDR1 MDHEN and CDR2 SYDVKM. In DNA, the CDR3 is TGTGCCAGCAGTATAGCGGGACAGGGCAATTCACCCCTCCACTTT. This encodes CASSIAGQGNSPLHF.